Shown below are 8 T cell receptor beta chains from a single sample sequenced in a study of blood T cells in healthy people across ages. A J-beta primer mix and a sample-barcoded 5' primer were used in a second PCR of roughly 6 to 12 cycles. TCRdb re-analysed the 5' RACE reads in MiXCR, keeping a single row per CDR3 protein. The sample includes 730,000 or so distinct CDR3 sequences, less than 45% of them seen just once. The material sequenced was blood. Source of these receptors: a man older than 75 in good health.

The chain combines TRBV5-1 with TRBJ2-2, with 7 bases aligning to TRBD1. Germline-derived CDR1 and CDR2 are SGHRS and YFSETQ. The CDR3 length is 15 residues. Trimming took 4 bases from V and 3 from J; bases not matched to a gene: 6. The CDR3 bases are TGCGCCAGCAGCACGACAGGGTTGGACACCGGGGAGCTGTTTTTT. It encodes CASSTTGLDTGELFF.

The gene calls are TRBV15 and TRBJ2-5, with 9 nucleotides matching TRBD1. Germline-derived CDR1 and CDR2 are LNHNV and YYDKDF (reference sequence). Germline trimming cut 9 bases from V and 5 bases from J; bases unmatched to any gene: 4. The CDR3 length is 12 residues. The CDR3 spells CATGQGKETQYF. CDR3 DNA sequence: TGTGCCACGGGACAGGGAAAGGAGACCCAGTACTTC.

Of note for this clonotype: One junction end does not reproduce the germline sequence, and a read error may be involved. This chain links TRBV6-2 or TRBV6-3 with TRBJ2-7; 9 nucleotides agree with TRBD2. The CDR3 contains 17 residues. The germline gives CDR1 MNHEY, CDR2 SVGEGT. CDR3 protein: CASSFRTSAWNSYERYF. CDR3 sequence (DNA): TGTGCCAGCAGTTTCCGGACTAGCGCTTGGAACTCCTACGAGCGGTACTTC.

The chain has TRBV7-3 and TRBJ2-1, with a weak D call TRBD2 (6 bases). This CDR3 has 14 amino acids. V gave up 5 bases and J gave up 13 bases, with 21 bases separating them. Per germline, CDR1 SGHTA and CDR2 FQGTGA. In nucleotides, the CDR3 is TGTGCCAGCAGCCCGACGTTGACTGGGGGGACCCAGTTCTTC. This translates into CASSPTLTGGTQFF.

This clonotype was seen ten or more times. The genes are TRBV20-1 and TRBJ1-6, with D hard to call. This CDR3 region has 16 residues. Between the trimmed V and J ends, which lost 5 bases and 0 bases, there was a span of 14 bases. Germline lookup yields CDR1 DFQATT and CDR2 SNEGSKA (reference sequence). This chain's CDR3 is CSAPIGSSSYNSPLHF. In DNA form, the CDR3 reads TGCAGTGCTCCGATAGGCTCCAGCTCCTATAATTCACCCCTCCACTTT.

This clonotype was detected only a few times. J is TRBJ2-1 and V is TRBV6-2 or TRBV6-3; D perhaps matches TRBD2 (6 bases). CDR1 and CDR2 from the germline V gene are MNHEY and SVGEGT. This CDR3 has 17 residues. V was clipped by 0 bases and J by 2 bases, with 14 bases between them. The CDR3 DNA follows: TGTGCCAGCAGTTACTCGAAGGGCGGGGACCCCTACAATGAGCAGTTCTTC. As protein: CASSYSKGGDPYNEQFF.

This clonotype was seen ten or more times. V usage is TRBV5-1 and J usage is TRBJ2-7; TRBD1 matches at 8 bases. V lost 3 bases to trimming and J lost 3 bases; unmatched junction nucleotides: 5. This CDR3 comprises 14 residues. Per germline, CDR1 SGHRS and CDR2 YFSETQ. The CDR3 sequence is CASSSGQADYEQYF. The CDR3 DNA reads TGCGCCAGCAGCTCGGGACAGGCTGACTACGAGCAGTACTTC.

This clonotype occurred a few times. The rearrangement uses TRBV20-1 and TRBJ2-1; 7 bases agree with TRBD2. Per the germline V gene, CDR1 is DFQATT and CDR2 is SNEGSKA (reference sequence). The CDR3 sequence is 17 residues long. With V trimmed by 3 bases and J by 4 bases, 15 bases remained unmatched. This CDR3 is CSASILNRGVKYNEQFF. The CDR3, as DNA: TGCAGTGCTAGTATTCTAAACCGGGGGGTAAAATACAATGAGCAGTTCTTC.